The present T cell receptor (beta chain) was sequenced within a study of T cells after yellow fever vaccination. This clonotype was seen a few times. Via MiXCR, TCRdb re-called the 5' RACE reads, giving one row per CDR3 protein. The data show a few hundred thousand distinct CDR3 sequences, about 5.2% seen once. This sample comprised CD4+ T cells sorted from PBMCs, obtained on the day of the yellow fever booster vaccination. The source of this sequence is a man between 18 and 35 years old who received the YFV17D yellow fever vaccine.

CDR3 protein: CASSQDSGTGYGYTF. Here the CDR3 DNA reads TGCGCCAGCAGCCAAGATTCCGGGACAGGGTATGGCTACACCTTC. The V call is TRBV4-3, the J call TRBJ1-2; 9 bases map to TRBD1. Trimming at V came to 0 bases and at J to 5 bases, leaving 4 bases not matched to a gene. Germline values: CDR1 LGHNA, CDR2 YSLEER. This CDR3 has 15 residues.